One and the same sample provided the 17 T cell receptor beta chains below, sequenced in a study of cytomegalovirus exposure and HLA in healthy donors. The PCR had 60 Vbeta and 13 Jbeta primers. The data were produced by immunoSEQ multiplex PCR, yet TCRdb's version contains in-frame clones alone and is incomplete. The sample holds about 120,000 clones, roughly four fifths seen once. Sequences were obtained from PBMCs. Receptors originate from a male donor in good health and CMV-seronegative.

The CDR3: CASTLRGTGANVLTF. The CDR3 DNA reads TGTGCCAGCACTTTAAGAGGTACTGGGGCCAACGTCCTGACTTTC. This rearrangement joins TRBV7-9 to TRBJ2-6; D remains unclear. Germline CDR1 reads SEHNR; CDR2 reads FQNEAQ (reference sequence). V lost 7 bases to trimming and J lost 2 bases, with 12 bases between them. The CDR3 loop spans 15 amino acids.

The chain recombines TRBV7-9 with TRBJ1-1; D is perhaps TRBD1 (5 bases). In germline, CDR1 is SEHNR, CDR2 FQNEAQ (reference sequence). Trimming stripped 2 bases from V and 1 base from J, with 11 bases between. This CDR3 is 15 amino acids long. The CDR3 protein is CASSLSGRGNTEAFF. In nucleotides, the CDR3 is TGTGCCAGCAGCTTATCAGGGAGGGGGAACACTGAAGCTTTCTTT. Combining the CDR3 with reference TRBV7-9 and TRBJ1-1 gives the whole variable domain DTGVSQNPRHKITKRGQNVTFRCDPISEHNRLYWYRQTLGQGPEFLTYFQNEAQLEKSRLLSDRFSAERPKGSFSTLEIQRTEQGDSAMYLCASSLSGRGNTEAFFGQGTRLTVV.

A single count supports this clone. The genes are TRBV28 and TRBJ2-7, with a possible D match to TRBD1 (6 bases). Germline V gives CDR1 MDHEN, CDR2 SYDVKM. V gave up 2 bases and J gave up 3 bases, with 17 bases separating them. This CDR3 is built from 16 residues. The CDR3 reads CASSLRRGPTNYEQYF. CDR3 coding DNA: TGTGCCAGCAGTTTACGCAGGGGCCCCACAAACTACGAGCAGTACTTC.

The CDR3 nucleotides are TGTGCCAGCAGCTGGTCCCCCGGGACTAATAACGAGCAGTACTTC. Its translation: CASSWSPGTNNEQYF. The rearrangement uses TRBV5-6 and TRBJ2-7; 7 bases align to TRBD2. Trimming took 3 bases from V and 5 from J; bases not matched to a gene: 11. The CDR3 contains 15 residues. Looked up from germline, CDR1 is SGHDT and CDR2 is YYEEEE. Variable domain in full (rest from reference TRBV5-6 and TRBJ2-7): DAGVTQSPTHLIKTRGQQVTLRCSPKSGHDTVSWYQQALGQGPQFIFQYYEEEERQRGNFPDRFSGHQFPNYSSELNVNALLLGDSALYLCASSWSPGTNNEQYFGPGTRLTVT.

The V gene is TRBV7-2, the J gene TRBJ2-7, with 10 bases aligning to TRBD2. The trim removed 1 base at V and 5 bases at J, leaving 14 bases unmatched. The CDR3 consists of 18 residues. The germline V gene has CDR1 SGHTA and CDR2 FQGNSA. CDR3 DNA sequence: TGTGCCAGCAGCTTAGTGAGACTAGCGGGCCGGGAGCAAGACGAGCAGTACTTC. This sequence encodes CASSLVRLAGREQDEQYF.

There are a few counts of this clone. The CDR3 region has the DNA TGTGCCAGCCGGGACAGGGACGTATACGAGCAGTACTTC. Its protein is CASRDRDVYEQYF. This sequence joins TRBV2 and TRBJ2-7; TRBD1 aligns across 9 bases. With 8 bases clipped from V and 4 bases from J, the junction kept 6 bases outside the gene matches. The CDR3 has 13 residues. Germline CDR1 and CDR2: SNHLY and FYNNEI.

The chain joins TRBV7-2 to TRBJ2-7; 7 bases are shared with TRBD2. CDR1 and CDR2 (germline): SGHTA, FQGNSA. The CDR3 extends over 15 amino acids. The V gene end was trimmed by 5 bases and the J gene end by 2 bases; junction bases not matched to a gene: 9. The CDR3 loop is CASSPGRRQPYEQYF. In DNA, the CDR3 is TGTGCCAGCAGCCCCGGGAGGAGACAACCCTACGAGCAGTACTTC.

This rearrangement joins TRBV28 to TRBJ2-4; D is undetermined. In germline, CDR1 is MDHEN, CDR2 SYDVKM. The CDR3 spans 14 residues. With 1 base removed from V and 1 base from J, the gap between germline ends came to 5 bases. CDR3 DNA sequence: TGTGCCAGCAGTTTATACAAGGCCAAAAACATTCAGTACTTC. It codes for CASSLYKAKNIQYF.

The chain combines TRBV5-1 with TRBJ2-5; tentatively, D is TRBD2 (6 bases). This CDR3 is built from 16 residues. In germline, CDR1 is SGHRS, CDR2 YFSETQ. Trimming removed 4 bases from V and 5 bases from J, with 21 bases in between. Written as DNA, the CDR3 is TGCGCCAGCAGCACCTACGGGCTCCTCGGGGGTGAGACCCAGTACTTC. Translation: CASSTYGLLGGETQYF.

The chain uses TRBV27 and TRBJ2-6; D uncertain. The V and J ends lost 3 bases and 1 base respectively, with 7 bases between them. Germline V gene sequence: CDR1 MNHEY, CDR2 SMNVEV (reference sequence). This CDR3 is built from 15 residues. The CDR3 sequence is CASSLYSSGANVLTF. The CDR3 coding sequence is TGTGCCAGCAGTTTGTACAGTTCTGGGGCCAACGTCCTGACTTTC.

In nucleotides, the CDR3 is TGTGCCAGCAGCCCACCCGTGATAACAACCTACGAGCAGTACTTC. Translating it yields CASSPPVITTYEQYF. The rearrangement joins TRBV28 to TRBJ2-7; D call uncertain. Trimming removed 6 bases from V and 2 bases from J, with 17 bases in between. CDR3 size: 15 residues. The germline V gene encodes CDR1 MDHEN and CDR2 SYDVKM.

A note on this clone: The junction and the germline gene differ at one end; a read error may be behind it. The CDR3 sequence is CAWGSGDIYGQYF. The CDR3 DNA reads as TGTGCCTGGGGATCAGGGGATATCTACGGGCAGTACTTC. This rearrangement joins TRBV30 to TRBJ2-7, with D perhaps TRBD1 (6 bases). The germline CDR1 and CDR2 sequences are GTSNPN and SVGIG (reference sequence). The CDR3 totals 13 residues. The full variable domain, completed using reference TRBV30 and TRBJ2-7, is SQTIHQWPATLVQPVGSPLSLECTVEGTSNPNLYWYRQAAGRGLQLLFYSVGIGQISSEVPQNLSASRPQDRQFILSSKKLLLSDSGFYLCAWGSGDIYGQYFGPGTRLTVT.

The CDR3 DNA sequence: TGTGCCAGCCCCCGCGCGGGGGACGACGCCTACAATGAGCAGTTCTTC. This codes for CASPRAGDDAYNEQFF. The chain links TRBV28 to TRBJ2-1; 7 nucleotides match TRBD2. Germline V gives CDR1 MDHEN, CDR2 SYDVKM. V lost 8 bases and J lost 2; bases outside the gene matches: 12. The CDR3 sequence is 16 residues long.

This chain connects TRBV29-1 to TRBJ1-2; 7 positions match TRBD1. Germline V lookup: CDR1 SQVTM, CDR2 ANQGSEA. There are 13 residues in the CDR3. The trim removed 3 bases at V and 0 bases at J, leaving 1 base unmatched. The chain's CDR3 is CSVEGQTNYGYTF. Written as DNA, the CDR3 is TGCAGCGTTGAGGGACAGACTAACTATGGCTACACCTTC.

The chain combines TRBV7-9 with TRBJ2-5; 10 bases line up with TRBD1. CDR1 is SEHNR and CDR2 is FQNEAQ in the germline V gene (reference sequence). With V trimmed by 6 bases and J by 2 bases, 6 bases remained unmatched. The length of the CDR3 is 15 residues. The CDR3 loop is CASRRPGQGQETQYF. The CDR3 DNA sequence: TGTGCCAGCAGACGACCGGGACAGGGGCAAGAGACCCAGTACTTC.

The chain links TRBV15 to TRBJ2-3; D is unresolved. Germline assignment: CDR1 LNHNV and CDR2 YYDKDF (reference sequence). This CDR3 has 15 amino acids. Deletions cut 0 bases from V and 0 bases from J, with 7 bases between. CDR3 region: CATSRDPSSTDTQYF. In DNA, the CDR3 is TGTGCCACCAGCAGAGATCCCTCTAGCACAGATACGCAGTATTTT.

The chain couples TRBV6-1 to TRBJ2-7, with D perhaps TRBD2 (5 bases). Trimming removed 8 bases at V and 6 bases at J, with 14 bases between. The CDR3 has 12 residues. Germline CDR1 MNHNS, CDR2 SASEGT. CDR3 protein: CASVERPGEQYF. The CDR3 DNA follows: TGTGCCAGCGTGGAGCGGCCGGGCGAGCAGTACTTC.